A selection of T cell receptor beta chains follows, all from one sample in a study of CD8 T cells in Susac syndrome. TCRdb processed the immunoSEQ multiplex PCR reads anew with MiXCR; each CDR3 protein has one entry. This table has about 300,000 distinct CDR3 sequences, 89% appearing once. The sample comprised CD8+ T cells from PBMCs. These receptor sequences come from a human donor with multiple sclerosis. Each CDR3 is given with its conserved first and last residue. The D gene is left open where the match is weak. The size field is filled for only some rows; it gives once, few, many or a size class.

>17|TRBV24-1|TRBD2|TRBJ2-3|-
TGTGCCACCAGTGATTTGGTTAGCGGGGCTGGCACAGATACGCAGTATTTT
CATSDLVSGAGTDTQYF
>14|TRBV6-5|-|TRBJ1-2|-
TGTGCCAGCAGCTCGTTTGGGGGGGCCTATGGCTACACCTTC
CASSSFGGAYGYTF
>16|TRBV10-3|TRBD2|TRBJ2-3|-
TGTGCCATCATGCGGACTAGCGGGTATAGCACAGATACGCAGTATTTT
CAIMRTSGYSTDTQYF
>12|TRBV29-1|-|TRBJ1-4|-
TGCAGCGTTCGACAGCCAAATGAAAAACTGTTTTTT
CSVRQPNEKLFF
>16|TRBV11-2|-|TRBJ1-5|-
TGTGCCAGCAGCTTAGGGGGGGGTCATAGCAATCAGCCCCAGCATTTT
CASSLGGGHSNQPQHF
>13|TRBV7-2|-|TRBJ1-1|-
TGTGCCAGCAGCTTAAGCAAGGTCACTGAAGCTTTCTTT
CASSLSKVTEAFF
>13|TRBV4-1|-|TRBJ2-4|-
TGCGCCAGCAGCCATCTTAGGGAAAACATTCAGTACTTC
CASSHLRENIQYF
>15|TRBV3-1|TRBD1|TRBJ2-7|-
TGTGCCAGCAGCCAAGAGGACAGGGGCCCCTACGAGCAGTACTTC
CASSQEDRGPYEQYF
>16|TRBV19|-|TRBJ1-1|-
TGTGCCAGTAGCCCCGTCCTACAGGTCTTGAACACTGAAGCTTTCTTT
CASSPVLQVLNTEAFF
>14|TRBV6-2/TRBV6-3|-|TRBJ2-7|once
TGTGCCAGCAGTTACTCGAGGGTGTCGAGTGAGCAGTACTTC
CASSYSRVSSEQYF
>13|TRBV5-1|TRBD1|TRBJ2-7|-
TGCGCCAGCAGCTGGGACAGACCCTACGAGCAGTACTTC
CASSWDRPYEQYF
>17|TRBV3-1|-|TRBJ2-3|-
TGTGCCAGCAGCCAAGCCTGGCGGGGCCCTTACACAGATACGCAGTATTTT
CASSQAWRGPYTDTQYF
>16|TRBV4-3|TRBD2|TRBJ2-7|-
TGCGCCAGCAGCCAAGATGAGACTAGCGGATCCTACGAGCAGTACTTC
CASSQDETSGSYEQYF
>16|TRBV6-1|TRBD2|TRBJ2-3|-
TGTGCCAGCAGTGACAGGGCGGGGGGACGGACAGATACGCAGTATTTT
CASSDRAGGRTDTQYF
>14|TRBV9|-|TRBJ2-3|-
TGTGCCAGCAGCGACCCCAACAGGGCAGATACGCAGTATTTT
CASSDPNRADTQYF
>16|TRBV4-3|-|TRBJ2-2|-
TGCGCCAGCAGCCAAGATCGGCGTACTTTTGGCGGGGAGCTGTTTTTT
CASSQDRRTFGGELFF
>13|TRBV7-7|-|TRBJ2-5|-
TGTGCTAGCACTGATCCTGGGAGAGAGACCCAGTACTTC
CASTDPGRETQYF
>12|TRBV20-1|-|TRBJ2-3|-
TGCAGTGCTAGGCCTGGGACAGATACGCAGTATTTT
CSARPGTDTQYF
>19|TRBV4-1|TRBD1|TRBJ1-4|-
TGCGCCAGCAGCCAGATATTACAGGGGTTGGCCGCAACTAATGAAAAACTGTTTTTT
CASSQILQGLAATNEKLFF
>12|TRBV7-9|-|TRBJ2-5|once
TGTGCCAGCAGCTTCAGTCCGGAGACCCAGTACTTC
CASSFSPETQYF
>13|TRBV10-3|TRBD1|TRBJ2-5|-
TGTGCCATCAGGGACCAGGGGGAAGAGACCCAGTACTTC
CAIRDQGEETQYF
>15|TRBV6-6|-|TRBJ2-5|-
TGTGCCAGCAGTTACCCCCCTAGGGGCCTAGAGACCCAGTACTTC
CASSYPPRGLETQYF
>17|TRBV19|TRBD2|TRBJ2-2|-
TGTGCCAGTAGTATCGTACTAGCGGACACGAACACCGGGGAGCTGTTTTTT
CASSIVLADTNTGELFF
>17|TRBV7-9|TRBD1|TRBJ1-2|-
TGTGCCAGCAGCTTCCCGGGACAGGGGGCGCAGGACTATGGCTACACCTTC
CASSFPGQGAQDYGYTF
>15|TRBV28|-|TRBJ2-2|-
TGTGCCAGCAGCCCAACAGGGGCGGGGACCGGGGAGCTGTTTTTT
CASSPTGAGTGELFF
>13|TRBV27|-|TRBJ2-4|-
TGTGCCAGCAGTACCCGGGCAAAAAACATTCAGTACTTC
CASSTRAKNIQYF
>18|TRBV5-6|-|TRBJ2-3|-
TGTGCCAGCAGCTTGGACGATGGGACGCTAGACTTCACAGATACGCAGTATTTT
CASSLDDGTLDFTDTQYF
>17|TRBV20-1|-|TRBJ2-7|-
TGCAGTGCTAACTCCTGGGGAGCTGGGTTTCAATCCTACGAGCAGTACTTC
CSANSWGAGFQSYEQYF
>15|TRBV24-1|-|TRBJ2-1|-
TGTGCCACCAGTGTACGACAGGCACCTTTTAATGAGCAGTTCTTC
CATSVRQAPFNEQFF
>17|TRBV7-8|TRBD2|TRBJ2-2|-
TGTGCCAGCAGCTTCATAGAGCGGGGAGGTGACACCGGGGAGCTGTTTTTT
CASSFIERGGDTGELFF
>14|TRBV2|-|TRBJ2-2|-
TGTGCCAGCAGGTCGGGACTTAACACCGGGGAGCTGTTTTTT
CASRSGLNTGELFF
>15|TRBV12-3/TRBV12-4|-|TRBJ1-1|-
TGTGCCAGCAGTTTGTCGGACAGCTTGAACACTGAAGCTTTCTTT
CASSLSDSLNTEAFF
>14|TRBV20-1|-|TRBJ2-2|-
TGCAGTGCTAGACCTCAAGTGGGCTCGGGGGAGCTGTTTTTT
CSARPQVGSGELFF
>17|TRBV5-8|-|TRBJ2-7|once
TGTGCCAGCAGCTGGCAGACAGGCCCCCGGTACACCTACGAGCAGTACTTC
CASSWQTGPRYTYEQYF
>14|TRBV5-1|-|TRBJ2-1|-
TGCGCCAGCAGTTCCTATTCTCCGGGAGTCCAGCAGTTCTTC
CASSSYSPGVQQFF
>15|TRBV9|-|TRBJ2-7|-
TGTGCCAGCAGCTTACATGGAGGGGGGATCAACGAGCAGTACTTC
CASSLHGGGINEQYF
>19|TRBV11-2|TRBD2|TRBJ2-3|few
TGTGCCAGCAGCCACGGGACTAGCGGGAAGCCGGCGGGCACAGATACGCAGTATTTT
CASSHGTSGKPAGTDTQYF
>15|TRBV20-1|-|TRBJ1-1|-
TGCAGTGCCCCATGGATAACCAGTATGAACACTGAAGCTTTCTTT
CSAPWITSMNTEAFF
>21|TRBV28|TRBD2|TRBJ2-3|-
TGTGCCAGCAGCCCCGTTCTGGGGCCGACTAGCGGGGGGGCCCTCACAGATACGCAGTATTTT
CASSPVLGPTSGGALTDTQYF
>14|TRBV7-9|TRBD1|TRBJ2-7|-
TGTGCCAGCATGTCGGGACAGCTCTCCTACGAGCAGTACTTC
CASMSGQLSYEQYF
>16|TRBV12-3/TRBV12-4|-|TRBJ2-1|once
TGTGCCAGCAGCCTCTATCAGGGATCCTCCTACAATGAGCAGTTCTTC
CASSLYQGSSYNEQFF
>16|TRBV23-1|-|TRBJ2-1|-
TGCGCCAGCAGTCAAGTAGTCAGAGGGATTAACAATGAGCAGTTCTTC
CASSQVVRGINNEQFF
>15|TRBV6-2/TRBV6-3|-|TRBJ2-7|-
TGTGCCAGCAGTTACTTGATTGGCTCTGACTACGAGCAGTACTTC
CASSYLIGSDYEQYF
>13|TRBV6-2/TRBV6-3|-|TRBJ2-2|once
TGTGCCAGCGAACGGCCGAACACCGGGGAGCTGTTTTTT
CASERPNTGELFF
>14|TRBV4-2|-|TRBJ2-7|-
TGTGCCAGCAGCCAAGGAGGGCTAGCTTACGAGCAGTACTTC
CASSQGGLAYEQYF
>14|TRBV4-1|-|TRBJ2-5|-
TGCGCCAGCAGCCAAGGGATGGCTATTGAGACCCAGTACTTC
CASSQGMAIETQYF
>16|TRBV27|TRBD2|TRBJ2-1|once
TGTGCCAGCAGTGTAGAGATGGGACTAGCGGGAGGTCGGCAGTTCTTC
CASSVEMGLAGGRQFF